Listed here is a single T cell receptor beta chain. Its matching antigen is unknown. The source of the PBMCs was over 8.5 ml of fresh peripheral blood. These data are taken from a study of T cells in Graves' hyperthyroidism and ophthalmopathy. The CDR3 length is 16 residues. The germline gives CDR1 KGHSH, CDR2 LQKENI. Between the trimmed V and J ends, which lost 2 bases and 0 bases, there was a span of 12 bases. General study results and limits: Among clonotypes expanded in thyroid above 0.001, most were also found in blood. Before onset, ophthalmopathy was predicted by the model a median approximately 6.5 months earlier.

Researchers amplified the TCR beta CDR3 regions from RNA transcripts. When the TCR CDR3 underwent first-round RT-PCR, the HTBI primer set was used. Via MiXCR, TCRdb re-called the multiplex PCR reads, giving one row per CDR3 protein. The sample yields 300,000 or so distinct CDR3 sequences, roughly a fifth seen once. This sequence joins TRBV18 and TRBJ2-3; possible D gene TRBD2, 6 bases. Material: blood. The origin of this receptor is a woman aged 45-65 years with Graves' hyperthyroidism. CDR3 amino acids: CASSPDKGLSTDTQYF. The CDR3 nucleotides read TGTGCCAGCTCACCAGATAAGGGACTGAGCACAGATACGCAGTATTTT.